This T cell receptor (beta chain) was sequenced in a study of cytomegalovirus exposure and HLA in healthy donors (TCRdb year 2017). Describing the broader study: An earlier analysis of about 530 of the donors reported under 300 Gb of sequence data and 117 million unique TCR beta sequences obtained from roughly 180 million T cells. The number of donors typed differed by locus, with 629-630 for A, B, C, DRB1 and DQB1, over 500 for DQA1, 600 to 610 for DPA1, and under 490 for DPB1. A separate validation cohort of roughly 130 different subjects was used in addition to the roughly 700-subject first cohort. An earlier analysis of 500 to 650 of the donors applied high-throughput TCR beta sequencing to assess whether each TCR beta V gene segment acted as functional or pseudogenic. HLA typing included class I and class II loci at four-digit resolution. About 5 DR-DQ haplotypes were handled as single units for association and clustering, since linkage in the cohort was strong. The aim of the study was to test whether cataloging public T cell receptors could identify signatures of past pathogen exposure. An early release covering approximately 600 HLA-typed donors comprised about 310 gigabases of sequencing data and around 86 million unique TCR sequences. A later analysis re-examined previously published TCR beta repertoires from 610 or so donors and added high-resolution HLA genotyping to investigate patterns of TCR occurrence. A later genetic analysis took genome-wide SNP genotypes for 398 of the 666 donors and used that subset as a discovery cohort. Donor age, sex, ethnicity and CMV serostatus were compiled together with the repertoire data. Using immunosequencing, the study profiled T cell repertoires from 666 subjects and related those repertoires to cytomegalovirus serostatus. The genetic ancestry cluster associated with self-reported Caucasian donors included 81% of the approximately 400 genotyped donors. Among almost 400 genotyped donors of the cohort, an average of approximately 250,000 unique TCR beta nucleotide sequences were sequenced per donor, roughly 20% of them non-productive. All discovery cohort repertoires had been generated using a single sequencing platform. To predict cytomegalovirus infection status, the study brought together high-throughput TCR immunosequencing, statistical association of individual TCRs with disease status, and machine learning. The later analysis used no new phenotypic data to find candidate immune exposures, relying instead on TCR beta sequences and their occurrence across donors. Results the study describes overall, beyond this receptor: The cohort was sequenced for TCR beta chains only, and without alpha or paired-chain data the features that could be detected were limited. A later genetic analysis reported fewer N-insertions in productive TCRs among donors in an Asian-associated ancestry cluster than the roughly 650-donor mean. According to a later analysis, TCR association rates differed among HLA loci, with DRB1 alleles showing the most associated TCRs and HLA-C alleles showing the fewest. The classifier was reported to diagnose cytomegalovirus status with high specificity and sensitivity in both the original cohort and the validation cohort. A further reported finding was that TCR beta sequences accurately predicted the HLA-A and HLA-B alleles for most subjects in the first cohort. Roughly 15 rarely observed V segments, including chromosome 9 orphons, were excluded from the earlier analysis of a few hundred of the donors because counts were too low. According to the authors, the approach could potentially be generalized to other disease states and immunological phenotypes. A later analysis found that HLA-associated TCR beta chains were more clonally expanded and had lower generation probabilities than equally common non-associated chains. Several of the top co-occurrence clusters appeared to be linked to parvovirus B19, influenza, CMV and Epstein-Barr virus, according to a later analysis. Roughly uniform sequencing depth across donors was assumed in presence/absence analyses, although this assumption may not hold. The sequencing pipeline was judged likely to have produced a cluster of highly shared sequence variants as a technical artifact. CMV serostatus was the only immune exposure information available for the cohort. A few of the identified cytomegalovirus-associated TCR beta chains were confirmed in vitro to be specific for cytomegalovirus antigens. Broadly in line with IMGT annotations, most TCR beta V segments showed up in productive rearrangements about 87% or about 30% of the time in an earlier analysis of under 700 of the donors. Linkage disequilibrium might explain the correlated functional status among segregating V segments, but an unknown experimental factor could not be ruled out. Some IMGT-functional V segments, including TRBV6-2 and TRBV6-3, could not be distinguished by the 87-base-pair reads and were therefore excluded. The study gave a list of some 150 TCR beta chains associated with cytomegalovirus. A later genetic analysis associated a missense DCLRE1C variant with V-gene and J-gene trimming of TCR beta chains, and an independent cohort replicated the association. In a later analysis, most CMV-associated TCR beta chains were found to appear HLA-restricted, with HLA associations seemingly driven largely by CMV exposure. Most TCR sequences were observed very rarely across donors, whereas some public TCRs were present in many individuals. When HLA alleles, especially DR and DQ, strongly co-occurred, TCR associations were difficult to assign to individual alleles. In a later analysis, more than 15,000 TCR beta sequences were associated with specific HLA alleles at a false discovery rate of 0.05. Because HLA typing was missing for some donors at each locus, association tests included only the typed subset.

This clone has a single count. What this receptor recognizes is not known. There are no base qualities to consult, and no much larger clone falls within one base. The cohort consisted of 666 healthy bone marrow donors. Cohort members were all nominally healthy when sampled, although unrecorded immune exposures were likely present. The donor was CMV seronegative and was included in the group of a few hundred seronegative cohort members. A peripheral blood sample was provided by each donor, and peripheral blood mononuclear cells were used for TCR beta sequencing. The Qiagen DNeasy Blood Extraction Kit was used to extract genomic DNA from the blood cell samples. Its CDR3 holds 17 amino acids, cysteine through phenylalanine. The sequence is cut down to CDR3 DNA, 51 bases in frame from base 1. CDR1 and CDR2 (SGHDN, FVKESK) derive from the germline V gene. V is cut back by 1 base and J by 4 bases, with 8 bases in the junction unmatched.

Library generation was performed with the immunoSEQ multiplex PCR assay. For the multiplex PCR, a mixture combining 60 forward primers for TCR Vbeta segments and 13 reverse primers for TCR Jbeta segments was used. The CDR3 region of rearranged TCR beta genes was amplified from genomic DNA by a multiplex PCR assay. The Illumina HiSeq System was used to sequence the amplified TCR beta libraries as 87-base-pair reads. Turning to the authors' computational methods: A later analysis tallied around 87 million unique TCR beta chains across the 666 repertoires, and about 12 million of those chains were shared by two or more donors. To remove PCR and sequencing errors, raw reads were error-corrected and collapsed into unique sequences using a nearest-neighbor algorithm that merged closely related sequences. To assign V, D and J gene segments, CDR3 sequences were aligned to IMGT reference sequences. For a sequence to be retained, a match of at least six nucleotides was required to both a V gene segment and a J gene segment. A rearrangement was called productive if the CDR3 had no stop codons and remained in frame with V and J, and every other rearrangement was called non-productive. CDR3 was defined by IMGT convention, running from the second conserved V-encoded cysteine to the conserved J-encoded phenylalanine. Sequences without an unambiguous match to a single V gene segment were excluded from the earlier analysis of approximately 600 of the donors. An earlier analysis of 587 of the donors classified V segments as functional when productive rearrangements were above 56.7% and as segregating when the standard deviation between donors was above 5%. A statistical classification framework was built to diagnose cytomegalovirus status from the catalog of TCR beta chain sequences. In a later analysis, TCR nucleotide sequences were compared against IMGT/GENE-DB human TR gene sequences so that V and J genes could be assigned. The TCRdist pipeline was used in a later analysis to assign CDR3 sequences and most-parsimonious VDJ recombination scenarios. In a later analysis, each TCR beta chain was defined by its CDR3 amino acid sequence together with its V-gene family, and reads without a unique V-gene family were excluded. A later analysis removed 500 to 600 highly shared, low-generation-probability nucleotide sequences to deal with suspected cross-contamination and a sequencing artifact. For each public chain, a later analysis derived a clonal expansion index from normalized ranks of inferred template counts within each repertoire. In a later analysis, generation probabilities were computed with a VDJ recombination model fitted to out-of-frame rearrangements, and the resulting probabilities were checked against IGoR. Hypergeometric tests were used in a later analysis to score TCR-TCR, TCR-HLA and TCR-CMV co-occurrence, with a repertoire-size bias correction applied to the TCR pairs. To estimate false discovery rates, a later analysis permuted the HLA or CMV assignments 20 times. In a later analysis, co-occurring TCRs were grouped using DBSCAN, with TCRdist sequence similarity added in when clustering inside HLA-allele-positive subsets. Repertoires with fewer than 30,000 or more than 120,000 public chains, plus five repertoires with anomalous nucleotide sharing, were excluded from co-occurrence clustering. Here the immuneACCESS table is served through TCRdb, limited to in-frame sequences with V and J called. Missing clones are a known gap in these copies; in checked studies unresolved V genes cover under half, and the rest lacks a known reason. V and J calls and clone size follow that table, whereas D and trimming were derived from the DNA. In all, the sample holds over 150,000 clones, and approximately 77% of those were seen once. The ten biggest clones cover 1.3% to 1.5% of the sample.

This chain is built from TRBV14 and TRBJ2-1, with 9 bases in between that match TRBD2. The sequenced sample was PBMCs. The sequence was obtained from a man aged 18 to 35 in good health and CMV-seronegative. CDR3 region: CASSQGKNLAGYNEQFF. Here is the DNA: TGTGCCAGCAGCCAAGGGAAAAACCTAGCGGGATACAATGAGCAGTTCTTC.